This T cell receptor beta chain was recorded in a study of sequential checkpoint blockade in melanoma. The V gene's germline CDR1 is SEHNR and CDR2 FQNEAQ (reference sequence). With 0 bases removed from V and 2 bases from J, the gap between germline ends came to 10 bases. The length of the CDR3 is 15 residues. Treatment indicated: randomized to nivolumab then ipilimumab (arm A) or the reverse (arm B). Patients had received no earlier DNA-damaging chemotherapy. PBMC sorting kept live CD3+CD8+ cells without CD19 or CD56. Repertoires were generated with immunoSEQ multiplex PCR, while TCRdb's copy carries only in-frame clones and drops some. The table records under 20,000 clones, roughly 69% of them present only once.

Sequences were derived from CD8+ T cells sorted from blood (inferred from file names), sampled from a patient given nivolumab and ipilimumab in sequence. The sequence derives from a human donor with melanoma. This chain connects TRBV7-9 to TRBJ1-1; TRBD1 is a possible D gene (5 bases). The CDR3: CASSLALQGNTEAFF. As DNA, the CDR3 is TGTGCCAGCAGCTTAGCGCTTCAGGGTAACACTGAAGCTTTCTTT.